This T cell receptor beta chain comes out of a study of OX40 agonist ivuxolimab in advanced cancers. With regard to the full study: The costimulatory receptor OX40 (CD134) was targeted by ivuxolimab, a fully human IgG2 agonistic monoclonal antibody. Intravenous ivuxolimab was administered to patients every 2 weeks at six dose levels: 0.01, 0.1, 0.3, 1.5, 3 and 10 mg/kg. Of the 50 to 55 dose-escalation patients, hepatocellular carcinoma was present in roughly 19, melanoma in approximately 15, renal cell carcinoma in 9 and head and neck cancer in 9. In the dose-escalation cohort, 70% to 85% of patients were male, and the mean age was roughly 60 years, with a range of 23 to 79. Patients were allowed to have had prior anti-PD-1, anti-PD-L1 or anti-CTLA-4 therapy, and approximately 39% of the dose-escalation patients had been treated with checkpoint inhibitors. Partial responses occurred in three dose-escalation patients: two with cutaneous melanoma and one with hepatocellular carcinoma. The point of sequencing TCRbeta in the periphery was to test whether ivuxolimab changed TCR sequence diversity and drove clonal T-cell expansion. The paper covers the monotherapy dose-escalation part of the phase I ivuxolimab trial, which included N of about 56 patients.

Genomic DNA was isolated from the sorted cells so that the TCRbeta CDR3 region could be sequenced. The immunoSEQ Assay was used to sequence the TCRbeta CDR3 regions. In its TCRdb copy, this immuneACCESS table keeps in-frame sequences only and misses some clones. Where compared with another copy, unresolved V genes explain less than half of these, and the others have no known cause. This sample comprises 35,000 to 55,000 clones, roughly 94% of them detected only once. 11% of the sample lies in the top ten. What the study reported, not specific to this receptor: Low levels of normalized T-cell clonal expansion were also seen in some nonresponding patients. After ivuxolimab, expanded clones were on average more numerous among CD8+ T cells than among CD4+ T cells. Antigen specificity was not determined for the clonally expanded peripheral T cells. In the 0.1-3.0 mg/kg groups, partial responders were among the patients with the lowest normalized peripheral clonal expansion, particularly in CD8+ T cells. At doses from 0.1 to 3.0 mg/kg, clonal expansion was seen in both CD4+ and CD8+ blood T cells between baseline and week 6.

With respect to this clone: Which antigen it targets is not known. Per-nucleotide qualities are absent, and no much larger clonotype sits a single base away.

The trial excluded patients who had a history of autoimmune disease or were on systemic immunosuppression. In every dose cohort, peripheral blood was drawn for TCR sequencing at baseline, cycle 4 day 1, and cycle 7 day 1. Samples came from an open-label, multicenter, first-in-human phase I dose-escalation trial of ivuxolimab. The trial enrolled adults with locally advanced or metastatic head and neck squamous cell, hepatocellular, melanoma or renal cell carcinoma. Before TCR sequencing, CD4+ T cells and CD8+ T cells from peripheral blood were sorted into separate populations. The CDR3 goes from the cysteine to the phenylalanine over 12 residues. Only the CDR3 part of the read is kept: 36 bases, read in frame from the first base. For CDR1 and CDR2, the germline V gene lists LGHNA and YSLEER. The junction carries 6 bases between V and J, which are trimmed by 8 bases and 1 base respectively.

The chain joins TRBV4-3 to TRBJ2-1, with the D gene too uncertain to name. Source: CD4+ or CD8+ T cells sorted from blood, taken in a trial of the OX40 agonist ivuxolimab. The TCR sequence derives from an adult with an advanced solid tumor such as melanoma, head and neck, liver or kidney cancer. The nucleotides are TGCGCCAGCGGCTGGTCCTACAATGAGCAGTTCTTC. This encodes CASGWSYNEQFF.